One sample yielded the 29 T cell receptor beta chains listed below, sequenced in a study of post-analysis software for immune sequencing data. Study conclusions and caveats: Controls had lower frequencies than patients of roughly five TRBV segments, which included TRBV5-6, TRBV5-1 and TRBV20-1.

Sequencing libraries made from TCR beta cDNA carried unique molecular identifiers. MiXCR, applied by TCRdb to the PCR reads, yields one record per CDR3 protein. The sample lists around 700,000 distinct CDR3 sequences; 55% to 60% were seen once. These receptors have no known antigen. Sequenced material: blood. The receptors were sampled from a girl aged 2-10 years with multiple sclerosis.

CDR3 loop: CASSYGAEIYNEQFF. CDR3 in DNA: TGTGCCAGCAGTTACGGCGCGGAGATCTACAATGAGCAGTTCTTC. The chain carries TRBV25-1 and TRBJ2-1; D unclear. The CDR3 length is 15 residues. The V gene lost 5 bases and the J gene lost 3 bases, with 14 bases spanning the gap. Germline CDR1 and CDR2: MGHDK and SYGVNS.

The chain employs TRBV12-3 or TRBV12-4 and TRBJ2-3; TRBD1 agrees at 12 bases. This CDR3 has 15 residues. Trimming at V came to 6 bases and at J to 4 bases, leaving 5 bases not matched to a gene. CDR3 sequence reads: CASRHGTGGPDTQYF. DNA of the CDR3: TGTGCCAGCAGACACGGGACAGGGGGCCCAGATACGCAGTATTTT.

The chain links TRBV7-6 to TRBJ2-3; 9 positions agree with TRBD2. V shed 1 base, J shed 4 bases, and the junction held 6 bases outside the gene matches. Germline values: CDR1 SGHVS, CDR2 FNYEAQ. CDR3 length: 16 amino acids. The CDR3 DNA reads as TGTGCCAGCAGCTTAGAGTGGCGGGGGGGCGCAGATACGCAGTATTTT. Its translation: CASSLEWRGGADTQYF.

This clonotype was seen a single time. The chain combines TRBV4-1 with TRBJ1-4; D might be TRBD1 (6 bases). Per the germline V gene, CDR1 is MGHRA and CDR2 is YSYEKL. This CDR3 has 16 residues. Trimming took off 0 bases at V and 3 bases at J, with 11 bases between the two ends. The CDR3 DNA follows: TGCGCCAGCAGCCAAGACCCCGGACAGTCTAATGAAAAACTGTTTTTT. It codes for CASSQDPGQSNEKLFF.

The rearrangement joins TRBV7-2 to TRBJ1-2; unclear D gene. Germline CDR1 and CDR2: SGHTA and FQGNSA. CDR3 length equals 14 residues. Trimming removed 3 bases at V and 4 bases at J, with 12 bases between. CDR3 DNA sequence: TGTGCCAGCAGCTTGACTCTCAGCGGCTATGGCTACACCTTC. Encoded protein: CASSLTLSGYGYTF.

The chain combines TRBV20-1 with TRBJ1-1, with D maybe TRBD1 (5 bases). This CDR3 has 14 residues. Trimming took 6 bases from V and 3 from J, leaving 17 bases between them. The V gene's germline CDR1 is DFQATT and CDR2 SNEGSKA (reference sequence). CDR3 coding DNA: TGCAGTGCGTTTTGGGGGGGTAGGGACACTGAAGCTTTCTTT. Amino acid sequence: CSAFWGGRDTEAFF.

V gene TRBV7-9 combines with J gene TRBJ2-1; D is possibly TRBD2 (6 bases). The end of the DNA fits TRBJ2-7 better, so the J call may be wrong. This CDR3 is 16 amino acids long. Germline loops: CDR1 SEHNR, CDR2 FQNEAQ (reference sequence). CDR3 amino acids: CASSLERASSYNEQYF. CDR3 sequence (DNA): TGTGCCAGCAGCTTAGAGCGGGCTAGCTCCTACAATGAGCAGTACTTC.

V gene TRBV7-9 combines with J gene TRBJ2-1, with TRBD1 matching over 9 bases. Germline loops: CDR1 SEHNR, CDR2 FQNEAQ (reference sequence). The CDR3 contains 16 residues. The V gene end was trimmed by 2 bases and the J gene end by 8 bases; junction bases not matched to a gene: 10. CDR3 nucleotides: TGTGCCAGCAGCTTACTATGGGACAGGGTTAGGGATGAGCAGTTCTTC. This codes for CASSLLWDRVRDEQFF.

For the CDR3, the DNA is TGTGCCAGCAGCTGCATAAGCTCCTACGAGCAGTACTTC. This translates into CASSCISSYEQYF. The rearrangement uses TRBV5-7 and TRBJ2-7; D call uncertain. TRBV5-7 is an open reading frame, and its role is uncertain. The CDR3 runs 13 residues. Trimming left V 3 bases short and J 0 bases short, with 7 bases between.

The rearrangement uses TRBV6-5 and TRBJ1-1; D is perhaps TRBD1 (6 bases). The length of the CDR3 is 14 residues. Germline V CDR1 and CDR2: MNHEY, SVGAGI. V was trimmed by 6 bases and J by 4 bases, leaving 15 bases between them. The CDR3 spells CASSRETGSTEAFF. CDR3 in DNA: TGTGCCAGCAGCCGAGAAACAGGGTCCACTGAAGCTTTCTTT.

The rearrangement joins TRBV20-1 to TRBJ2-3; 7 nucleotides agree with TRBD2. Trimming at V came to 6 bases and at J to 2 bases, leaving 20 bases not matched to a gene. The length of the CDR3 is 18 residues. Looked up from germline, CDR1 is DFQATT and CDR2 is SNEGSKA (reference sequence). The CDR3 DNA reads as TGCAGTGCCTCCGGGACTACCCCCCTTCAGGCGCACACAGATACGCAGTATTTT. Protein sequence: CSASGTTPLQAHTDTQYF.

This chain uses TRBV12-3 or TRBV12-4 with TRBJ2-3, with D perhaps matching TRBD1 (5 bases). There are 14 residues in the CDR3. The germline V and J ends were trimmed by 2 bases and 5 bases, with 11 bases remaining between them. In DNA, the CDR3 is TGTGCCAGCAGTTTACGACAGATTGGAGATACGCAGTATTTT. Its protein product is CASSLRQIGDTQYF.

This clonotype is a singleton in its sample. Germline and junction disagree at one end, which may indicate a read error. In nucleotides, the CDR3 is TGTGCCACCAGTGATTCCAAGGAGGATAGCAATCAGCCCCAGCATTTT. Its protein product is CATSDSKEDSNQPQHF. The chain employs TRBV10-3 and TRBJ1-5; D unclear. Germline V gene data show CDR1 as ENHRY and CDR2 as SYGVKD. The CDR3 loop spans 16 amino acids.

The gene calls are TRBV19 and TRBJ2-7, with 11 bases matching TRBD2. V was clipped by 5 bases and J by 4 bases; unmatched bases: 13. CDR1 and CDR2 (germline): LNHDA, SQIVND (reference sequence). The CDR3 spans 17 residues. CDR3 residues: CASSPADSTSGVYEQYF. CDR3 nucleotide sequence: TGTGCCAGTAGTCCGGCGGATTCGACTAGCGGGGTATACGAGCAGTACTTC.

The CDR3 sequence: CASRNGQDGDYEQYF. CDR3 DNA sequence: TGTGCCAGCAGGAACGGCCAGGATGGGGACTACGAGCAGTACTTC. The rearrangement uses TRBV6-2 or TRBV6-3 and TRBJ2-7; D remains unclear. The germline V gene encodes CDR1 MNHEY and CDR2 SVGEGT. V was shortened by 6 bases and J by 3 bases, with 18 bases between the two germline ends. The length of the CDR3 is 15 residues.

This clonotype was picked up a small number of times. This chain uses TRBV15 with TRBJ1-3; TRBD1 matches at 7 bases. Trimming cost V 3 bases and J 3 bases; bases outside gene matches: 5. The CDR3 runs 15 residues. Germline CDR1 LNHNV, CDR2 YYDKDF (reference sequence). The CDR3 spells CATSRARDSGNTIYF. CDR3 nucleotide sequence: TGTGCCACCAGCAGGGCCCGGGACAGTGGAAACACCATATATTTT.

The chain joins TRBV10-3 to TRBJ1-6, with unresolved D. Per germline, CDR1 ENHRY and CDR2 SYGVKD. The CDR3 runs 14 residues. CDR3 nucleotides: TGTGCATCCTCAGAGGCACCAAATAATTCACCCCTCCACTTT. Translating it yields CASSEAPNNSPLHF.

This clonotype was recorded a few times. The chain is built from TRBV29-1 and TRBJ1-1; D may be TRBD1 (5 bases). The CDR3 has 11 amino acids. CDR1 and CDR2 (germline): SQVTM, ANQGSEA. Deletions cut 6 bases from V and 6 bases from J, with 11 bases between. CDR3 in amino acids: CSVQGGAEAFF. In DNA form, the CDR3 reads TGCAGCGTGCAGGGAGGGGCTGAAGCTTTCTTT. The full variable domain, rest sourced from reference TRBV29-1 and TRBJ1-1, is SAVISQKPSRDICQRGTSLTIQCQVDSQVTMMFWYRQQPGQSLTLIATANQGSEATYESGFVIDKFPISRPNLTFSTLTVSNMSPEDSSIYLCSVQGGAEAFFGQGTRLTVV.

The chain couples TRBV6-4 to TRBJ1-4; the D is unclear. This CDR3 comprises 12 residues. CDR1 and CDR2 (germline): MRHNA, SNTAGT. In DNA form, the CDR3 reads TGTGCGAGGCCTTCAACTAATGAAAAACTGTTTTTT. Translating it yields CARPSTNEKLFF.

The V gene is TRBV6-5, the J gene TRBJ2-1; D remains ambiguous. V lost 8 bases to trimming and J lost 6 bases, with 11 bases between them. This CDR3 has 12 residues. The germline V gene encodes CDR1 MNHEY and CDR2 SVGAGI. The CDR3 region is CASGLRVNEQFF. The CDR3 bases are TGTGCCAGCGGGTTAAGAGTCAATGAGCAGTTCTTC.

The chain combines TRBV9 with TRBJ2-3, with TRBD2 as a possible D gene (6 bases). The CDR3 totals 15 residues. Germline loops: CDR1 SGDLS, CDR2 YYNGEE. V dropped 0 bases and J dropped 1 base, with 9 bases sitting between them. CDR3 region: CASSVDWGGTDTQYF. CDR3 DNA sequence: TGTGCCAGCAGCGTAGATTGGGGGGGCACAGATACGCAGTATTTT. The variable domain in full, with the rest retrieved from reference TRBV9 and TRBJ2-3, is DSGVTQTPKHLITATGQRVTLRCSPRSGDLSVYWYQQSLDQGLQFLIQYYNGEERAKGNILERFSAQQFPDLHSELNLSSLELGDSALYFCASSVDWGGTDTQYFGPGTRLTVL.

The chain carries TRBV20-1 and TRBJ2-3; D remains unclear. The CDR3 runs 13 residues. Per germline, CDR1 DFQATT and CDR2 SNEGSKA (reference sequence). Trimming cost V 2 bases and J 2 bases, with 8 bases left between them. The CDR3: CSARIRYTDTQYF. CDR3 DNA sequence: TGCAGTGCTAGAATCAGGTACACAGATACGCAGTATTTT.

The gene calls are TRBV5-1 and TRBJ2-4; 9 bases match TRBD1. Unmatched junction bases numbered 6, after V lost 5 bases and J lost 6 bases. CDR3 length: 14 amino acids. CDR1 and CDR2 (germline): SGHRS, YFSETQ. The CDR3 region is CASSRGTGPNIQYF. Written as DNA, the CDR3 is TGCGCCAGCAGTCGGGGGACAGGGCCAAACATTCAGTACTTC.

The genes are TRBV7-2 and TRBJ2-5; possible D gene TRBD1, 6 bases. V was trimmed by 2 bases and J by 5 bases, leaving 18 bases between them. The CDR3 loop spans 16 amino acids. In germline, CDR1 is SGHTA, CDR2 FQGNSA. The DNA for the CDR3 is TGTGCCAGCAGCTTAACCTCACAGGGAAGGTGGGAGACCCAGTACTTC. The encoded protein is CASSLTSQGRWETQYF.

This clonotype turned up a few times. The chain carries TRBV20-1 and TRBJ2-7; a weak D match, TRBD2 (6 bases). CDR1 and CDR2 from the germline V gene are DFQATT and SNEGSKA (reference sequence). The CDR3 length is 12 residues. The germline V and J ends were trimmed by 6 bases and 6 bases, with 15 bases remaining between them. CDR3 loop: CSAMIVGLEQYF. Here the CDR3 DNA reads TGCAGTGCCATGATCGTGGGACTCGAGCAGTACTTC.

The V call is TRBV5-1, the J call TRBJ2-1; the match to TRBD2 covers 10 bases. V was pared by 2 bases and J by 9 bases, with 8 bases of the junction left unmatched. The CDR3 consists of 15 residues. The germline V gene has CDR1 SGHRS and CDR2 YFSETQ. CDR3 loop: CASSFAIAGGGEQFF. The CDR3 DNA reads TGCGCCAGCAGCTTCGCAATAGCGGGAGGCGGTGAGCAGTTCTTC.

The CDR3 is CASSTSSLTEQYF. CDR3 coding DNA: TGTGCCAGCAGTACATCGTCTTTAACCGAGCAGTACTTC. J is TRBJ2-5 and V is TRBV12-3 or TRBV12-4; D uncertain. The end of the DNA aligns better with TRBJ2-7, so the J call may be wrong. The CDR3 runs to 13 residues.

This clonotype has only a few counts. V gene TRBV20-1 combines with J gene TRBJ2-7; weak D call: TRBD2 (5 bases). The CDR3 extends over 12 amino acids. CDR1 is DFQATT and CDR2 is SNEGSKA in the germline V gene (reference sequence). V gave up 5 bases and J gave up 2 bases, with 10 bases separating them. CDR3 sequence reads: CSAGLGAYEQYF. For the CDR3, the DNA is TGCAGTGCTGGACTGGGAGCCTACGAGCAGTACTTC.

The chain combines TRBV6-5 with TRBJ2-3, with 9 bases identical to TRBD2. Germline-derived CDR1 and CDR2 are MNHEY and SVGAGI. The CDR3 runs to 13 residues. The V gene end was trimmed by 6 bases and the J gene end by 12 bases; junction bases not matched to a gene: 10. The CDR3: CASRGGGTSPQYF. The CDR3 bases are TGTGCCAGCAGGGGGGGTGGGACTAGCCCCCAGTATTTT.